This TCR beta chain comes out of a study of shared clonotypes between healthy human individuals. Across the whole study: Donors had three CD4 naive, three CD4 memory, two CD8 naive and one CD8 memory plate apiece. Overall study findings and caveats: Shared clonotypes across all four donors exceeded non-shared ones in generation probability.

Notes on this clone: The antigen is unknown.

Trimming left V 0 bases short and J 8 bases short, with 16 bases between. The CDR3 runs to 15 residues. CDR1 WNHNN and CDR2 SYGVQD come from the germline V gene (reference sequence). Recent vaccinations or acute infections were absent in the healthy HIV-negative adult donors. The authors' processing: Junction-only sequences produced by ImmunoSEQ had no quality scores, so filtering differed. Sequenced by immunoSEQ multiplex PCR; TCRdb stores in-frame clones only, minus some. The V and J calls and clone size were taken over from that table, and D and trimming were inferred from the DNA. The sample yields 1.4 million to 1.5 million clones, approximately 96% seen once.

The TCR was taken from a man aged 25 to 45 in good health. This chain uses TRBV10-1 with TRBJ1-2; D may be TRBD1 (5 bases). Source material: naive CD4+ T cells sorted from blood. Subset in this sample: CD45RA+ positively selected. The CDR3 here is CASSESRGIDSGYTF. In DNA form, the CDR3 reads TGCGCCAGCAGTGAGTCGAGGGGAATAGATAGCGGCTACACCTTC.